Listed here are 22 T cell receptor beta chains from one sample, sequenced in a study of cytomegalovirus exposure and HLA in healthy donors. The PCR was carried out with 60 Vbeta primers and 13 Jbeta primers. The protocol was immunoSEQ multiplex PCR, while the TCRdb copy is restricted to in-frame clones and leaves out a portion. The sample has 130,000 to 150,000 clones; 60% to 85% are singletons. Sequencing was done on a sample of PBMCs. The receptors were sampled from a man younger than 35 in good health and CMV-seronegative.

The DNA of the CDR3 is TGTGCCAGCAGCTTGAGGGTGTCCGGGGAGCTGTTTTTT. Translation gives CASSLRVSGELFF. The rearrangement uses TRBV7-7 and TRBJ2-2; possibly TRBD2 for D (5 bases). The length of the CDR3 is 13 residues. CDR1 and CDR2 (germline): SSHAT, FNYEAQ (reference sequence). V was cut by 3 bases and J by 6 bases, with 8 bases left in between.

Note on this clone: Other DNA variants within this sample encode the same CDR3. V usage is TRBV4-1 and J usage is TRBJ2-3; 8 bases are a match to TRBD2. V shed 3 bases and J 1 base; nucleotides not matched to a gene: 6. Germline CDR1 reads MGHRA; CDR2 reads YSYEKL. The CDR3 consists of 16 residues. The CDR3 DNA is TGCGCCAGCAGCCAGCCAAGCGGGGGTGGCACAGATACGCAGTATTTT. This translates into CASSQPSGGGTDTQYF.

The chain links TRBV19 to TRBJ2-1, with 7 bases matching TRBD2. From germline, CDR1 is LNHDA and CDR2 SQIVND (reference sequence). The CDR3 consists of 13 residues. Unmatched junction bases numbered 3, after V lost 3 bases and J lost 7 bases. DNA of the CDR3: TGTGCCAGTAGTATGGACGGGAGGAATGAGCAGTTCTTC. Translation gives CASSMDGRNEQFF.

CDR3: CASSRQPTYSNQPQHF. CDR3 coding DNA: TGCGCCAGCAGCCGACAGCCTACTTATAGCAATCAGCCCCAGCATTTT. The chain has TRBV4-1 and TRBJ1-5; TRBD1 is a possible D gene (5 bases). Looked up from germline, CDR1 is MGHRA and CDR2 is YSYEKL. The CDR3 is 16 amino acids. V was pared by 4 bases and J by 0 bases, with 13 bases between.

The chain combines TRBV5-6 with TRBJ2-7; 7 bases are shared with TRBD2. The V and J ends lost 3 bases and 5 bases, in that order; junction bases with no gene match: 8. The CDR3 spans 14 residues. The germline gives CDR1 SGHDT, CDR2 YYEEEE. The CDR3 sequence is CASSWGEGLNEQYF. Here the CDR3 DNA reads TGTGCCAGCAGCTGGGGGGAGGGCCTCAACGAGCAGTACTTC.

This chain uses TRBV7-9 with TRBJ1-2; tentatively, D is TRBD1 (5 bases). V was cut by 3 bases and J by 2 bases, with 7 bases left in between. The CDR3 runs to 13 residues. In germline, CDR1 is SEHNR, CDR2 FQNEAQ (reference sequence). In DNA, the CDR3 is TGTGCCAGCAGCTTGGGGGGAAACTATGGCTACACCTTC. Translated: CASSLGGNYGYTF. The variable domain in full, completed from reference TRBV7-9 and TRBJ1-2, reads DTGVSQNPRHKITKRGQNVTFRCDPISEHNRLYWYRQTLGQGPEFLTYFQNEAQLEKSRLLSDRFSAERPKGSFSTLEIQRTEQGDSAMYLCASSLGGNYGYTFGSGTRLTVV.

This chain connects TRBV10-3 to TRBJ2-5; possibly TRBD1 for D (5 bases). The J call may not be correct, given that the DNA end is closer to TRBJ2-7. This CDR3 region has 13 residues. Looked up from germline, CDR1 is ENHRY and CDR2 is SYGVKD. This chain's CDR3 is CAISVRAIDEQYF. The DNA for the CDR3 is TGTGCCATCAGCGTCAGGGCAATCGACGAGCAGTACTTC.

This chain links TRBV7-9 with TRBJ2-2; 7 nucleotides line up with TRBD1. This CDR3 is built from 17 residues. With V trimmed by 5 bases and J by 0 bases, 9 bases remained unmatched. The germline V gene encodes CDR1 SEHNR and CDR2 FQNEAQ (reference sequence). The CDR3 protein is CASSPIRDSTNTGELFF. The DNA of the CDR3 is TGTGCCAGCAGCCCTATCCGGGACAGTACGAACACCGGGGAGCTGTTTTTT.

This clone was seen a handful of times. The gene calls are TRBV5-6 and TRBJ1-1; D unclear. Trimming stripped 0 bases from V and 1 base from J, with 10 bases between. Germline assignment: CDR1 SGHDT and CDR2 YYEEEE. This CDR3 spans 15 amino acids. Here the CDR3 reads CASSLELVGNTEAFF. The CDR3 bases are TGTGCCAGCAGCTTGGAATTGGTCGGGAACACTGAAGCTTTCTTT.

The DNA of the CDR3 is TGTGCCAGCAGTACCCGGACAGGGAACCCCCTCGATCGGGAGTACTTC. Residues: CASSTRTGNPLDREYF. The chain couples TRBV27 to TRBJ2-7, with TRBD1 matching 8 bases. Looked up from germline, CDR1 is MNHEY and CDR2 is SMNVEV (reference sequence). The ends lost 5 bases at V and 11 bases at J; junction bases unmatched: 20. The CDR3 has 16 amino acids.

This clone was seen only once. The chain combines TRBV7-9 with TRBJ2-3; 10 nucleotides agree with TRBD1. CDR1 and CDR2 (germline): SEHNR, FQNEAQ (reference sequence). The CDR3 contains 16 residues. V lost 5 bases to trimming and J lost 2 bases; unmatched junction nucleotides: 7. CDR3 region: CASSLPGTGDTDTQYF. CDR3 nucleotide sequence: TGTGCCAGCAGCCTCCCCGGGACAGGGGACACAGATACGCAGTATTTT. Variable domain in full (rest from reference TRBV7-9 and TRBJ2-3): DTGVSQNPRHKITKRGQNVTFRCDPISEHNRLYWYRQTLGQGPEFLTYFQNEAQLEKSRLLSDRFSAERPKGSFSTLEIQRTEQGDSAMYLCASSLPGTGDTDTQYFGPGTRLTVL.

V gene TRBV19 combines with J gene TRBJ2-3; the D gene is possibly TRBD1 (6 bases). Trimming took off 4 bases at V and 4 bases at J, with 12 bases between the two ends. This CDR3 region has 14 residues. In germline, CDR1 is LNHDA, CDR2 SQIVND (reference sequence). CDR3 coding DNA: TGTGCCAGTAGTACGGCAGGGGAGTCAGATACGCAGTATTTT. It specifies CASSTAGESDTQYF.

The J gene is TRBJ1-1, the V gene TRBV5-1; 7 bases are a match to TRBD1. From germline, CDR1 is SGHRS and CDR2 YFSETQ. The V segment lost 5 bases and the J segment 1 base; nucleotides outside the gene matches: 5. The CDR3 totals 14 residues. The CDR3 bases are TGCGCCAGCAGTAAAGGGGGCGCGAACACTGAAGCTTTCTTT. It yields the protein CASSKGGANTEAFF.

V usage is TRBV4-1 and J usage is TRBJ2-3, with 12 bases lining up with TRBD2. After removal of 5 bases from V and 1 base from J, the junction contained 4 bases not matched to a gene. CDR1 and CDR2 (germline): MGHRA, YSYEKL. The length of the CDR3 is 16 residues. The CDR3 is CASSYGLAGRTDTQYF. CDR3 DNA sequence: TGCGCCAGCAGCTACGGACTAGCGGGGCGCACAGATACGCAGTATTTT.

The rearrangement links TRBV7-2 to TRBJ2-7; perhaps TRBD2 as D (6 bases). Deletions cut 5 bases from V and 1 base from J, with 15 bases between. Germline V gene data show CDR1 as SGHTA and CDR2 as FQGNSA. The CDR3 runs 15 residues. This CDR3 is CASSPRDFPSYEQYF. The CDR3 nucleotides are TGTGCCAGCAGCCCCCGGGACTTCCCTTCCTACGAGCAGTACTTC. Variable domain in full (rest from reference TRBV7-2 and TRBJ2-7): GAGVSQSPSNKVTEKGKDVELRCDPISGHTALYWYRQSLGQGLEFLIYFQGNSAPDKSGLPSDRFSAERTGGSVSTLTIQRTQQEDSAVYLCASSPRDFPSYEQYFGPGTRLTVT.

This chain connects TRBV7-2 to TRBJ2-5, with D uncertain. Trimming took 5 bases from V and 1 from J, leaving 2 bases between them. CDR3 length equals 11 residues. Germline V CDR1 and CDR2: SGHTA, FQGNSA. CDR3 sequence: CASSLQETQYF. DNA of the CDR3: TGTGCCAGCAGCCTCCAAGAGACCCAGTACTTC.

This clone was seen a handful of times. The chain employs TRBV2 and TRBJ1-5, with 9 bases matching TRBD1. Germline assignment: CDR1 SNHLY and CDR2 FYNNEI. The CDR3 runs 14 residues. V lost 6 bases to trimming and J lost 6 bases; unmatched junction nucleotides: 6. CDR3 bases: TGTGCCAGCAGCATGGACAGGGGTGCTCAGCCCCAGCATTTT. It encodes CASSMDRGAQPQHF. Full variable domain (missing parts from reference TRBV2 and TRBJ1-5): EPEVTQTPSHQVTQMGQEVILRCVPISNHLYFYWYRQILGQKVEFLVSFYNNEISEKSEIFDDQFSVERPDGSNFTLKIRSTKLEDSAMYFCASSMDRGAQPQHFGDGTRLSIL.

This clone was counted between two and nine times. The chain combines TRBV15 with TRBJ1-2, with 7 bases that match TRBD1. Germline V gives CDR1 LNHNV, CDR2 YYDKDF (reference sequence). Losses at the gene ends were 5 bases for V and 5 bases for J; bases not matched to a gene: 5. CDR3 size: 13 residues. The CDR3 bases are TGTGCCACCAGCCTAAGGACAGGATATGGCTACACCTTC. Its protein product is CATSLRTGYGYTF.

V usage is TRBV29-1 and J usage is TRBJ1-2; TRBD1 matches at 8 bases. Per germline, CDR1 SQVTM and CDR2 ANQGSEA. The CDR3 runs to 14 residues. V was clipped by 3 bases and J by 7 bases; unmatched bases: 10. CDR3 nucleotides: TGCAGCGTTGAGAGCATGGAGACAGGGGCTGGCTACACCTTC. This codes for CSVESMETGAGYTF.

In DNA, the CDR3 is TGTGCCAGCAGTTTTGTAACTAACTCCTACGAGCAGTACTTC. Protein: CASSFVTNSYEQYF. The rearrangement links TRBV28 to TRBJ2-7; D is unclear. Germline V gives CDR1 MDHEN, CDR2 SYDVKM. The V and J ends lost 3 bases and 0 bases respectively, with 9 bases between them. CDR3 size: 14 residues.

The rearrangement uses TRBV5-1 and TRBJ2-3; D call uncertain. CDR3 size: 15 residues. Germline V gene lookup returns CDR1 SGHRS and CDR2 YFSETQ. The V end was cut by 0 bases, the J end by 1 base, with 9 bases between. Here the CDR3 DNA reads TGCGCCAGCAGCTTGGTGTCCCCGGGCACAGATACGCAGTATTTT. It encodes CASSLVSPGTDTQYF.

The chain carries TRBV19 and TRBJ1-2; 12 positions agree with TRBD1. CDR3 size: 15 residues. Germline assignment: CDR1 LNHDA and CDR2 SQIVND (reference sequence). J was trimmed by 4 bases and V by 6 bases; bases with no gene match: 6. The CDR3 loop reads CASRSGTGGAYGYTF. The CDR3 nucleotides are TGTGCCAGTAGATCCGGGACAGGGGGCGCCTATGGCTACACCTTC.